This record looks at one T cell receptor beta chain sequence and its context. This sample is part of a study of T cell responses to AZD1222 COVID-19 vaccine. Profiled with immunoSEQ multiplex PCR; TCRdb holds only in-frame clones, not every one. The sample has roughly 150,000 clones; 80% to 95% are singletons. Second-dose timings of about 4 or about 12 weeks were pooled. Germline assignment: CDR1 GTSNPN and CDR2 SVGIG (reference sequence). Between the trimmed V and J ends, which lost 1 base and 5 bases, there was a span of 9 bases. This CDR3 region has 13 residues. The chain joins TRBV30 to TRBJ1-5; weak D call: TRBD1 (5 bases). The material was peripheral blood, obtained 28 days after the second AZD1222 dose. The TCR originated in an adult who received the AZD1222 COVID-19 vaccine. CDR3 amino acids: CAWSERGYQPQHF. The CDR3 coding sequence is TGTGCCTGGAGTGAGAGGGGCTATCAGCCCCAGCATTTT.